A single sample is the source of the 30 T cell receptor beta chains below, sequenced in a study of cytomegalovirus exposure and HLA in healthy donors (dated by TCRdb to the late 2010s). Receptor libraries were prepared by the immunoSEQ multiplex PCR assay. For the multiplex PCR, a mixture combining 60 forward primers for TCR Vbeta segments and 13 reverse primers for TCR Jbeta segments was used. Not all clones reach the TCRdb copy of this immuneACCESS table, which keeps in-frame sequences only. Checked studies attribute under half of the gap to unresolved V genes and leave the rest unexplained. The sample records about 100,000 clones, roughly 80% of which are singletons. The ten biggest clones cover around 0.74% of the sample. Specimen: PBMCs. The receptors stem from an older woman in good health and CMV-seronegative.

The chain joins TRBV5-1 to TRBJ1-4; 8 bases agree with TRBD1. This CDR3 is built from 15 residues. The germline CDR1 and CDR2 sequences are SGHRS and YFSETQ. After removal of 3 bases from V and 2 bases from J, the junction contained 3 bases not matched to a gene. This CDR3 is CASSSWTGTNEKLFF. For the CDR3, the DNA is TGCGCCAGCAGCTCGTGGACAGGGACTAATGAAAAACTGTTTTTT.

This chain joins TRBV6-5 and TRBJ2-3, with D possibly being TRBD1 (6 bases). V was shortened by 0 bases and J by 3 bases, with 7 bases between the two germline ends. This CDR3 has 14 residues. The germline gives CDR1 MNHEY, CDR2 SVGAGI. In DNA, the CDR3 is TGTGCCAGCAGTTACTCGAGGGGGACAGATACGCAGTATTTT. Translation gives CASSYSRGTDTQYF.

This sequence joins TRBV27 and TRBJ2-7; 7 bases agree with TRBD2. CDR3 size: 15 residues. V shed 8 bases and J 2 bases; nucleotides not matched to a gene: 12. Germline V gene sequence: CDR1 MNHEY, CDR2 SMNVEV (reference sequence). The CDR3 DNA reads as TGTGCCAGCTGGGGAGGGGTTTCTGAGGCCTACGAGCAGTACTTC. Protein sequence: CASWGGVSEAYEQYF.

This chain connects TRBV7-2 to TRBJ2-1; TRBD1 agrees at 7 bases. CDR1 is SGHTA and CDR2 is FQGNSA in the germline V gene. The CDR3 is made up of 14 amino acids. Unmatched junction bases numbered 4, after V lost 1 base and J lost 7 bases. CDR3 amino acids: CASSLVTGDNEQFF. CDR3 DNA sequence: TGTGCCAGCAGCTTAGTAACAGGGGATAATGAGCAGTTCTTC.

The chain links TRBV10-2 to TRBJ2-3; TRBD1 matches 9 bases. The germline V gene encodes CDR1 WSHSY and CDR2 SAAADI. CDR3 length: 17 amino acids. The V and J ends lost 4 bases and 1 base, in that order; junction bases with no gene match: 9. CDR3 DNA sequence: TGCGCCAGCAGTGGGGACAGGGAAGGGAGAGGCACAGATACGCAGTATTTT. Protein: CASSGDREGRGTDTQYF.

The J gene is TRBJ2-4, the V gene TRBV15; D is perhaps TRBD1 (5 bases). V was trimmed by 0 bases and J by 4 bases, leaving 13 bases between them. CDR3 length equals 16 residues. Germline CDR1 and CDR2: LNHNV and YYDKDF (reference sequence). The CDR3 DNA sequence: TGTGCCACCAGCAGAGATAACACAGGCGCGAAAAACATTCAGTACTTC. Translating gives CATSRDNTGAKNIQYF.

This clone turned up a few times. CDR3 nucleotides: TGTGCCAGTACGCCGGGACAGGGGTATGGCTACACCTTC. Its translation: CASTPGQGYGYTF. The chain combines TRBV19 with TRBJ1-2; 10 bases map to TRBD1. J was trimmed by 5 bases and V by 7 bases; bases with no gene match: 4. Per the germline V gene, CDR1 is LNHDA and CDR2 is SQIVND (reference sequence). There are 13 residues in the CDR3.

The count of this clone is one. V gene TRBV2 combines with J gene TRBJ2-1; perhaps TRBD1 as D (5 bases). The CDR3 is made up of 14 amino acids. Germline assignment: CDR1 SNHLY and CDR2 FYNNEI. The V end lost 6 bases, the J end lost 3 bases, and 12 bases lay between the germline ends. This chain's CDR3 is CASSQGSNYNEQFF. CDR3 DNA sequence: TGTGCCAGCAGCCAGGGTTCCAACTACAATGAGCAGTTCTTC. Supplemented by reference TRBV2 and TRBJ2-1, the full variable domain reads EPEVTQTPSHQVTQMGQEVILRCVPISNHLYFYWYRQILGQKVEFLVSFYNNEISEKSEIFDDQFSVERPDGSNFTLKIRSTKLEDSAMYFCASSQGSNYNEQFFGPGTRLTVL.

The DNA for the CDR3 is TGTGCCAGCAGTCCTGGGACAGTCTGGGGCTACACCTTC. This gives the protein CASSPGTVWGYTF. This chain joins TRBV6-5 and TRBJ1-2; TRBD1 agrees at 7 bases. Germline V gene sequence: CDR1 MNHEY, CDR2 SVGAGI. There are 13 residues in the CDR3. Trimming at V came to 5 bases and at J to 8 bases, leaving 8 bases not matched to a gene.

About this clone itself: Germline is not matched at one junction end, which may reflect a read error. The rearrangement uses TRBV4-2 and TRBJ1-2; D not certain. From germline, CDR1 is LGHNA and CDR2 YNFKEQ. The CDR3 consists of 17 residues. CDR3 in amino acids: CASSQDVRPGPNYGYTF. In DNA form, the CDR3 reads TGTGCTAGCAGCCAAGATGTTCGTCCTGGCCCCAACTATGGCTACACCTTC.

The V call is TRBV6-1, the J call TRBJ1-1, with a tentative D call TRBD1 (6 bases). CDR3 length: 17 residues. CDR1 and CDR2 (germline): MNHNS, SASEGT. V was shortened by 0 bases and J by 1 base, with 15 bases between the two germline ends. DNA for the CDR3: TGTGCCAGCAGTGAAGCGGGACAAAGGAGAAGGAACACTGAAGCTTTCTTT. Protein product: CASSEAGQRRRNTEAFF.

J is TRBJ1-4 and V is TRBV18; D unclear. Germline V gene lookup returns CDR1 KGHSH and CDR2 LQKENI. Trimming took 2 bases from V and 7 from J, leaving 14 bases between them. The CDR3 length is 15 residues. CDR3 region: CASSPGTGLGEKLFF. The DNA of the CDR3 is TGTGCCAGCTCACCAGGAACGGGGTTGGGTGAAAAACTGTTTTTT.

This clone occurred a few times. This chain links TRBV7-8 with TRBJ2-1; D ambiguous. Germline V gene lookup returns CDR1 SGHVS and CDR2 FQNEAQ. The CDR3 covers 13 residues. Trimming took off 1 base at V and 5 bases at J, with 6 bases between the two ends. The CDR3 DNA reads as TGTGCCAGCAGCTTAGTGGGCGACAATGAGCAGTTCTTC. Its translation is CASSLVGDNEQFF.

The chain combines TRBV27 with TRBJ2-3; tentatively, D is TRBD2 (5 bases). V was shortened by 0 bases and J by 5 bases, with 12 bases between the two germline ends. In germline, CDR1 is MNHEY, CDR2 SMNVEV (reference sequence). The CDR3 is 15 amino acids. CDR3 nucleotides: TGTGCCAGCAGTTTATCAGGGCTAGCTGGAGATACGCAGTATTTT. Protein sequence: CASSLSGLAGDTQYF.

V is TRBV7-2 and J is TRBJ2-2; D not certain. Per germline, CDR1 SGHTA and CDR2 FQGNSA. V was pared by 5 bases and J by 0 bases, with 10 bases between. This CDR3 comprises 15 residues. The CDR3 coding sequence is TGTGCCAGCAGCCCGAGTGTCGCGAACACCGGGGAGCTGTTTTTT. Encoded protein: CASSPSVANTGELFF.

The chain carries TRBV18 and TRBJ1-1; 8 bases fit TRBD1. The germline gives CDR1 KGHSH, CDR2 LQKENI. V was pared by 4 bases and J by 2 bases, with 6 bases of the junction left unmatched. CDR3 length: 15 residues. CDR3: CASSLAGQGNTEAFF. The CDR3 nucleotides are TGTGCCAGCTCACTGGCCGGACAGGGTAACACTGAAGCTTTCTTT. The full variable domain, rest sourced from reference TRBV18 and TRBJ1-1, is NAGVMQNPRHLVRRRGQEARLRCSPMKGHSHVYWYRQLPEEGLKFMVYLQKENIIDESGMPKERFSAEFPKEGPSILRIQQVVRGDSAAYFCASSLAGQGNTEAFFGQGTRLTVV.

This clone appeared a single time. This chain uses TRBV6-1 with TRBJ1-5; 9 bases are a match to TRBD1. The germline gives CDR1 MNHNS, CDR2 SASEGT. The CDR3 consists of 19 residues. V lost 3 bases, J lost 0 bases, and 12 bases stayed unmatched. The CDR3 DNA follows: TGTGCCAGCAGTGATTTAGACAGGGGGGGACATTATAGCAATCAGCCCCAGCATTTT. It yields the protein CASSDLDRGGHYSNQPQHF.

This clone was recorded only once. The chain links TRBV12-5 to TRBJ2-5; 11 nucleotides align to TRBD2. Germline CDR1 and CDR2: LGHNT and FRNRAP. This CDR3 spans 15 amino acids. With 5 bases clipped from V and 2 bases from J, the junction kept 4 bases outside the gene matches. CDR3 residues: CASGPSGGPQETQYF. Here the CDR3 DNA reads TGTGCTAGTGGTCCTAGCGGGGGGCCTCAAGAGACCCAGTACTTC.

The V and J genes are TRBV2 and TRBJ1-5; TRBD1 is a possible D gene (5 bases). V lost 6 bases and J lost 2, with 8 bases in between. The CDR3 loop spans 13 amino acids. CDR1 and CDR2 from the germline V gene are SNHLY and FYNNEI. The CDR3 protein is CASSRDGNQPQHF. The CDR3 bases are TGTGCCAGCAGCAGGGATGGCAATCAGCCCCAGCATTTT. The variable domain in full, completed from reference TRBV2 and TRBJ1-5, reads EPEVTQTPSHQVTQMGQEVILRCVPISNHLYFYWYRQILGQKVEFLVSFYNNEISEKSEIFDDQFSVERPDGSNFTLKIRSTKLEDSAMYFCASSRDGNQPQHFGDGTRLSIL.

This chain joins TRBV14 and TRBJ1-1; D not resolved. Between the trimmed V and J ends, which lost 4 bases and 0 bases, there was a span of 6 bases. This CDR3 contains 13 residues. Germline V gene sequence: CDR1 SGHDN, CDR2 FVKESK. CDR3 DNA: TGTGCCAGCAGCCGGACTGTGAACACTGAAGCTTTCTTT. Protein sequence: CASSRTVNTEAFF.

CDR3 loop: CASSEATEGFF. The CDR3 bases are TGTGCCAGCAGTGAAGCCACGGAGGGTTTCTTT. The V call is TRBV2, the J call TRBJ1-1, with D unresolved. V lost 0 bases and J lost 13, with 9 bases in between. The length of the CDR3 is 11 residues. Germline values: CDR1 SNHLY, CDR2 FYNNEI.

The chain is built from TRBV5-6 and TRBJ2-7, with D uncertain. Trimming removed 4 bases at V and 0 bases at J, with 8 bases between. CDR1 is SGHDT and CDR2 is YYEEEE in the germline V gene. The CDR3 is 13 residues long. The CDR3: CASSHGSSYEQYF. CDR3 DNA sequence: TGTGCCAGCAGCCACGGTTCCTCCTACGAGCAGTACTTC. The full variable domain, in which reference TRBV5-6 and TRBJ2-7 provide the parts outside the CDR3, is DAGVTQSPTHLIKTRGQQVTLRCSPKSGHDTVSWYQQALGQGPQFIFQYYEEEERQRGNFPDRFSGHQFPNYSSELNVNALLLGDSALYLCASSHGSSYEQYFGPGTRLTVT.

This clone occurred a few times. This chain joins TRBV30 and TRBJ1-1; 10 nucleotides align to TRBD1. The trim removed 3 bases at V and 2 bases at J, leaving 18 bases unmatched. The germline V gene has CDR1 GTSNPN and CDR2 SVGIG (reference sequence). The CDR3 runs to 19 residues. Here the CDR3 reads CAWRDAWGTGAKKNTEAFF. The CDR3 DNA reads TGTGCCTGGAGGGACGCATGGGGGACAGGGGCTAAAAAAAACACTGAAGCTTTCTTT.

The chain uses TRBV19 and TRBJ1-4; TRBD1 matches 7 bases. The V and J ends lost 3 bases and 7 bases, in that order; junction bases with no gene match: 11. The CDR3 consists of 16 residues. Germline CDR1 and CDR2: LNHDA and SQIVND (reference sequence). CDR3 region: CASSITPQGVSEKLFF. The CDR3 bases are TGTGCCAGTAGTATCACCCCGCAGGGGGTGAGTGAAAAACTGTTTTTT.

The V gene is TRBV4-3, the J gene TRBJ1-2; tentative D call: TRBD1 (6 bases). The CDR3 length is 15 residues. Germline V gene lookup returns CDR1 LGHNA and CDR2 YSLEER. The V end lost 1 base, the J end lost 4 bases, and 13 bases lay between the germline ends. In DNA, the CDR3 is TGCGCCAGCAGCCAAGGGGCACAGGGCATCTATGGCTACACCTTC. Protein product: CASSQGAQGIYGYTF.

The chain couples TRBV4-1 to TRBJ2-7, with 12 bases fitting TRBD2. With V trimmed by 4 bases and J by 2 bases, 9 bases remained unmatched. CDR1 MGHRA and CDR2 YSYEKL come from the germline V gene. There are 17 residues in the CDR3. The CDR3 DNA reads TGCGCCAGCAGCCCGCCCCCGTCTAGCGGGAGGGCCTACGAGCAGTACTTC. Translating it yields CASSPPPSSGRAYEQYF.

This clone was seen once. This sequence joins TRBV29-1 and TRBJ2-3; D perhaps matches TRBD2 (6 bases). The CDR3 is 15 residues long. V dropped 3 bases and J dropped 1 base, with 14 bases sitting between them. Germline assignment: CDR1 SQVTM and CDR2 ANQGSEA. CDR3 sequence (DNA): TGCAGCGTTGATCGGTTAGCGGAGCGCACAGATACGCAGTATTTT. This sequence encodes CSVDRLAERTDTQYF.

The rearrangement links TRBV30 to TRBJ2-7, with TRBD2 matching over 11 bases. The CDR3 covers 16 residues. Unmatched junction bases numbered 5, after V lost 1 base and J lost 0 bases. Germline CDR1 is GTSNPN and CDR2 is SVGIG (reference sequence). DNA of the CDR3: TGTGCCTGGAGTGGGCATAGCGGGAGGGCCTCCTACGAGCAGTACTTC. Its protein product is CAWSGHSGRASYEQYF.

The chain employs TRBV7-2 and TRBJ1-5; 9 bases agree with TRBD1. The germline CDR1 and CDR2 sequences are SGHTA and FQGNSA. The CDR3 totals 16 residues. With 3 bases clipped from V and 0 bases from J, the junction kept 3 bases outside the gene matches. Here the CDR3 DNA reads TGTGCCAGCAGCTTGACAGGGGGGTATAGCAATCAGCCCCAGCATTTT. Translating gives CASSLTGGYSNQPQHF.

In its sample, this clone was seen a few times. The chain recombines TRBV6-1 with TRBJ1-5; D unresolved. The CDR3 contains 13 residues. Looked up from germline, CDR1 is MNHNS and CDR2 is SASEGT. V lost 2 bases and J 11 bases, leaving 13 bases between the germline ends. The CDR3 DNA reads TGTGCCAGCAGTGAAAATTCTCCAGCGGCCCAGCATTTT. Its translation is CASSENSPAAQHF.